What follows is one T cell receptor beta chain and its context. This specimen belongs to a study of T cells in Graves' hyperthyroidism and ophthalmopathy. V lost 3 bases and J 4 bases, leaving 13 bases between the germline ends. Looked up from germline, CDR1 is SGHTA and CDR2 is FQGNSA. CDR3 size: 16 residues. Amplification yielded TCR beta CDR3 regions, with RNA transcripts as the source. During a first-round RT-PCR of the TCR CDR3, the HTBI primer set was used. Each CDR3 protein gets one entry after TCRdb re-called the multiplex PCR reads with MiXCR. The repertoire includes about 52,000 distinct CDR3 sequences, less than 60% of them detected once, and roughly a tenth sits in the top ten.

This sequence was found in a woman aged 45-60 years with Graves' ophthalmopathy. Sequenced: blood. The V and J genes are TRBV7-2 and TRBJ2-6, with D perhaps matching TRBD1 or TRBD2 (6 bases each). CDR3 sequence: CASSLGGAGGANVLTF. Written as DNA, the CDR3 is TGTGCCAGCAGCTTGGGGGGCGCCGGCGGGGCCAACGTCCTGACTTTC.